The table lists the clone carrying this T cell receptor beta chain with a few counts. Its antigen is as yet unknown. Authors of the study amplified TCR beta CDR3 regions from RNA transcripts. HTBI primers were the set used in a first-round RT-PCR of the TCR CDR3. One entry per CDR3 protein, called by TCRdb with MiXCR from the multiplex PCR reads. The data contain 350,000 to 450,000 distinct CDR3 sequences, 11% to 15% of them seen just once; the ten biggest clones take up 9.5% to 11%. The data belong to a study of T cells in Graves' hyperthyroidism and ophthalmopathy. Whole-study findings and limits: Model-based prediction identified ophthalmopathy a median roughly 6.1 months prior to its onset.

CDR3 length: 13 amino acids. The germline V gene has CDR1 MNHEY and CDR2 SMNVEV (reference sequence). Fresh peripheral blood, roughly 10 ml, was the source of the PBMCs. The source of this sequence is an older woman with Graves' hyperthyroidism. The specimen sequenced was blood. The rearrangement links TRBV27 to TRBJ2-5, with D hard to call. CDR3 residues: CPPVHLPQETQYF. CDR3 coding DNA: TGTCCCCCTGTCCACTTACCACAAGAGACCCAGTACTTC.